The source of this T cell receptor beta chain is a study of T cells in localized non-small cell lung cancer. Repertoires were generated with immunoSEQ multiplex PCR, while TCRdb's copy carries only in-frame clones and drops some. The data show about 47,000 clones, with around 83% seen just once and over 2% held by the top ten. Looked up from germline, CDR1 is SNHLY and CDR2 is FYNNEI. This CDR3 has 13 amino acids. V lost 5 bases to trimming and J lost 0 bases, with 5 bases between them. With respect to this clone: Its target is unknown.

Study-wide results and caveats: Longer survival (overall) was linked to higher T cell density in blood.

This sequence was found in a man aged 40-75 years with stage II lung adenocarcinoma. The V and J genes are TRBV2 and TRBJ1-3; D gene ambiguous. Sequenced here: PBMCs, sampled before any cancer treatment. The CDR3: CASSSGSGNTIYF. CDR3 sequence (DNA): TGTGCCAGCAGTAGTGGCTCTGGAAACACCATATATTTT. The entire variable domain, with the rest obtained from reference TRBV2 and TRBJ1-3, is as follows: EPEVTQTPSHQVTQMGQEVILRCVPISNHLYFYWYRQILGQKVEFLVSFYNNEISEKSEIFDDQFSVERPDGSNFTLKIRSTKLEDSAMYFCASSSGSGNTIYFGEGSWLTVV.